The clone carrying this T cell receptor beta chain has at least ten counts. Its specificity is unknown. The data were taken from a study of CD8 T cells in ankylosing spondylitis. Study results and caveats: Earlier authors reported some of these motif variants in reactive arthritis synovial fluid and blood. Within ankylosing spondylitis blood, a TCR beta motif made up of eight or nine highly homologous variants appeared to be characteristic.

Quantitative 5'-RACE with molecular barcodes was used to make the TCR beta libraries. TCRdb processed the 5' RACE reads anew with MiXCR; each CDR3 protein has one entry. The table has 500,000 or so distinct CDR3 sequences, about 5.4% seen once. The clonotype comes from a male donor with ankylosing spondylitis. Material: blood, either unsorted or a sorted T cell fraction (not recorded which).

CDR3 sequence reads: CASSRGLGDNEQFF. In nucleotides, the CDR3 is TGTGCCAGCAGCCGCGGCCTAGGGGACAATGAGCAGTTCTTC. V and J are TRBV5-5 and TRBJ2-1; D is perhaps TRBD1 (5 bases). This CDR3 is built from 14 residues. V was pared by 4 bases and J by 5 bases, with 13 bases between. Per the germline V gene, CDR1 is SGHKS and CDR2 is YYEKEE (reference sequence).